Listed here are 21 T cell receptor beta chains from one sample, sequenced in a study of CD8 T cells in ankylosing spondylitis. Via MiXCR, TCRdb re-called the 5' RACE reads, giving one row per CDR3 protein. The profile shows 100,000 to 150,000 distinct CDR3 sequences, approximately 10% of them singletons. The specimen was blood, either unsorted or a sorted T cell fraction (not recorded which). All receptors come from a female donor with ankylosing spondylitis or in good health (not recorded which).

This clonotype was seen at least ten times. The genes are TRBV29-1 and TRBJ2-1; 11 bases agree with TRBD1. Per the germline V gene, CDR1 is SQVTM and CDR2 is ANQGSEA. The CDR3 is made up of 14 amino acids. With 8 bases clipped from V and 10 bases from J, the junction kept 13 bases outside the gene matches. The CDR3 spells CSIHPGTGGSEQFF. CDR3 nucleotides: TGCAGCATACATCCCGGGACAGGGGGGTCAGAGCAGTTCTTC.

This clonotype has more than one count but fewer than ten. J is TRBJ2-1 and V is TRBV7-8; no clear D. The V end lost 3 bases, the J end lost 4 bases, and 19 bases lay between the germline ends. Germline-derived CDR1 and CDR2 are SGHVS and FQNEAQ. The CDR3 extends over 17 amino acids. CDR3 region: CASSLGPQLTSYNEQFF. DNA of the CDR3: TGTGCCAGCAGCTTGGGCCCACAACTAACCAGTTACAATGAGCAGTTCTTC.

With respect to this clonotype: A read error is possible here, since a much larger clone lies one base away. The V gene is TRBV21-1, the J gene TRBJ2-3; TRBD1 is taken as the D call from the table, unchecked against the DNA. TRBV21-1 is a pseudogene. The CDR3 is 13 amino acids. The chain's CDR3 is CASSPWPTNTQYF. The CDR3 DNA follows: TGTGCCAGCAGCCCCTGGCCCACAAATACGCAGTATTTT.

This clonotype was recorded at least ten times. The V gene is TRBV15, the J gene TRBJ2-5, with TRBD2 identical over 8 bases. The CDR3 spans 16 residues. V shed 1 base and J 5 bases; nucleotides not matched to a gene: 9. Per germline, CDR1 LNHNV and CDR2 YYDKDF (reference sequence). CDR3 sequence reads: CATSRAAWTSTETQYF. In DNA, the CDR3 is TGTGCCACCAGCAGAGCTGCTTGGACTAGCACTGAGACCCAGTACTTC.

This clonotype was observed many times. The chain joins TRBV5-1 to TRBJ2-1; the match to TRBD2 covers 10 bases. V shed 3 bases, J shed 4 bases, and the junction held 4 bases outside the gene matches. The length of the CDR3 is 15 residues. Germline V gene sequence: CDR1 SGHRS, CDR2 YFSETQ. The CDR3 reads CASSSTSGLYNEQFF. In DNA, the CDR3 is TGCGCCAGCAGCTCGACTAGCGGGTTATACAATGAGCAGTTCTTC. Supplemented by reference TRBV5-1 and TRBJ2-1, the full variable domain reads KAGVTQTPRYLIKTRGQQVTLSCSPISGHRSVSWYQQTPGQGLQFLFEYFSETQRNKGNFPGRFSGRQFSNSRSEMNVSTLELGDSALYLCASSSTSGLYNEQFFGPGTRLTVL.

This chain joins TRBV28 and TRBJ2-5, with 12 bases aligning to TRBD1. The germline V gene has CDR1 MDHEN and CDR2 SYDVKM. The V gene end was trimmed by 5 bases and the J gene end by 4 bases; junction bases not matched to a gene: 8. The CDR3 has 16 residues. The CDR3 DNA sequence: TGTGCCAGCAGTATAGGGACAGGGGGCGGAGGAGAGACCCAGTACTTC. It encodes CASSIGTGGGGETQYF.

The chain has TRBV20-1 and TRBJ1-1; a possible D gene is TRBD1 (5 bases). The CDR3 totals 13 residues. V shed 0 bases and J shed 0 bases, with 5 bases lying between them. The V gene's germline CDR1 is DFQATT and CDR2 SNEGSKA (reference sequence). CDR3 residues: CSARDRVNTEAFF. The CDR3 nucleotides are TGCAGTGCTAGAGACAGGGTGAACACTGAAGCTTTCTTT.

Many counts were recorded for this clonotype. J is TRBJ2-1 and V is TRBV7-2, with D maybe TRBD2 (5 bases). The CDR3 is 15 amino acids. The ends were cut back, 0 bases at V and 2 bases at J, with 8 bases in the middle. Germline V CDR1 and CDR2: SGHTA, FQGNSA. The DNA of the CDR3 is TGTGCCAGCAGCTTAGCGGGAGTCGCCTACAATGAGCAGTTCTTC. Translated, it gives CASSLAGVAYNEQFF.

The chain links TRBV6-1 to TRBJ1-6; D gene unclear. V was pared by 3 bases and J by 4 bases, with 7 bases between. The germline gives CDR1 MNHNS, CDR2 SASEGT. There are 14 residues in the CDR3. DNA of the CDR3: TGTGCCAGCAGTGAGGTGCGATATAATTCACCCCTCCACTTT. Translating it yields CASSEVRYNSPLHF.

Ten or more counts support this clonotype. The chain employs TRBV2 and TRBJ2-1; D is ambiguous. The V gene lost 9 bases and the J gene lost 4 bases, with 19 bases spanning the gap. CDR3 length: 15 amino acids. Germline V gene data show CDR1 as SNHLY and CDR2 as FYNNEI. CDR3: CASIGQFGRYNEQFF. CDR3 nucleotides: TGTGCCAGTATAGGGCAGTTCGGGCGTTACAATGAGCAGTTCTTC.

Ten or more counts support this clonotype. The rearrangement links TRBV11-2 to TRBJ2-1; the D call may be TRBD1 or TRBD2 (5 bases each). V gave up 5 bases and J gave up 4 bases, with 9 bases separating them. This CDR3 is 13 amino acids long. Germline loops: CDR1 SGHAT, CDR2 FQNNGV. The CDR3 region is CASSPGTYNEQFF. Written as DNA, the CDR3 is TGTGCCAGCAGCCCCGGGACGTACAATGAGCAGTTCTTC. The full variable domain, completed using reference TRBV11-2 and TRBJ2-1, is EAGVAQSPRYKIIEKRQSVAFWCNPISGHATLYWYQQILGQGPKLLIQFQNNGVVDDSQLPKDRFSAERLKGVDSTLKIQPAKLEDSAVYLCASSPGTYNEQFFGPGTRLTVL.

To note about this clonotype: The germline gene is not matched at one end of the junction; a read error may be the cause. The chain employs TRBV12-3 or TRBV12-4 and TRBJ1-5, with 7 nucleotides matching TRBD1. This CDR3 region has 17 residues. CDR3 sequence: CASSPNWVRGSNQPQHF. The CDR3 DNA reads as TGTGCTAGCAGTCCCAATTGGGTCAGGGGGAGCAATCAGCCCCAGCATTTT.

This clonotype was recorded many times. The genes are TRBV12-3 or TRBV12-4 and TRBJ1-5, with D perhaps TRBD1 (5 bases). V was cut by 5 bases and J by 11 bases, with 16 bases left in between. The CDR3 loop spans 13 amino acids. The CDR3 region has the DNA TGTGCCAGCAGTCTGGGGGGGGGGAACGCCCAGCATTTT. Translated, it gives CASSLGGGNAQHF.

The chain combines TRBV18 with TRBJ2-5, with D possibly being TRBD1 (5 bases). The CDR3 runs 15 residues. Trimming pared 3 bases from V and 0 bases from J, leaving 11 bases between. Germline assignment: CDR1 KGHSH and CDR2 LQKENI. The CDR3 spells CASSPRDSYQETQYF. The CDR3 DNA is TGTGCCAGCTCACCCCGAGACAGTTACCAAGAGACCCAGTACTTC.

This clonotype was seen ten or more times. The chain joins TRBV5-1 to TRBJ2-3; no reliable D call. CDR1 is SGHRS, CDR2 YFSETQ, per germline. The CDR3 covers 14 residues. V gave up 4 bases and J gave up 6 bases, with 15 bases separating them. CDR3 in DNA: TGCGCCAGCAGCCCAAGATTATTGTCGGATACGCAGTATTTT. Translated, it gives CASSPRLLSDTQYF.

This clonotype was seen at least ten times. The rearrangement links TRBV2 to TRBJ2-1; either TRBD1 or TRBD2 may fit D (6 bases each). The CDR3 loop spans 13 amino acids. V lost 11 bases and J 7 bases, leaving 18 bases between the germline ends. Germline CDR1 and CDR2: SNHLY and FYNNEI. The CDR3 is CAARKGGLNEQFF. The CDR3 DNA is TGTGCCGCCAGGAAGGGGGGTCTGAATGAGCAGTTCTTC.

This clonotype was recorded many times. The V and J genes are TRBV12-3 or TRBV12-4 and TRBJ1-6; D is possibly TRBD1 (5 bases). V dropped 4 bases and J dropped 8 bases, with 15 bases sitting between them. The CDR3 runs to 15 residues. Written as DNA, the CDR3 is TGTGCCAGCAGTTCCCGCAGGGTAAGGGATTCACCCCTCCACTTT. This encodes CASSSRRVRDSPLHF.

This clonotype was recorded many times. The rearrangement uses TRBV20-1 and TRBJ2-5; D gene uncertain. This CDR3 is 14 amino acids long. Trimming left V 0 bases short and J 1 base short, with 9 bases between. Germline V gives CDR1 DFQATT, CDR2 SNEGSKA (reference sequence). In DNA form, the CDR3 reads TGCAGTGCTAGAGATTGGACGGTCCAAGAGACCCAGTACTTC. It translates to CSARDWTVQETQYF.

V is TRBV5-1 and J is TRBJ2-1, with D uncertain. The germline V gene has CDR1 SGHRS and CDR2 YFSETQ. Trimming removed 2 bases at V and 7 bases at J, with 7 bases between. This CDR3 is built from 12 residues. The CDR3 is CASSFPSNEQFF. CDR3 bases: TGCGCCAGCAGCTTTCCTAGTAATGAGCAGTTCTTC.

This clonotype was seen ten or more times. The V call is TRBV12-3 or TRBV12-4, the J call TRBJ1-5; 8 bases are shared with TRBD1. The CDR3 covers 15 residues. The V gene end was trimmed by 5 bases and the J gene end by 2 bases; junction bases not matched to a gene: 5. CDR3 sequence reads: CASSNQDRGNQPQHF. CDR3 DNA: TGTGCCAGCAGTAACCAGGACAGGGGCAATCAGCCCCAGCATTTT.

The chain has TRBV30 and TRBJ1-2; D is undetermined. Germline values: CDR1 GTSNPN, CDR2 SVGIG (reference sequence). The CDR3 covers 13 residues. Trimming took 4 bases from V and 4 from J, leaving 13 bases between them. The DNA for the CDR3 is TGTGCCTGGACCCGATCTCCGGGCTATGGCTACACCTTC. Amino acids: CAWTRSPGYGYTF.